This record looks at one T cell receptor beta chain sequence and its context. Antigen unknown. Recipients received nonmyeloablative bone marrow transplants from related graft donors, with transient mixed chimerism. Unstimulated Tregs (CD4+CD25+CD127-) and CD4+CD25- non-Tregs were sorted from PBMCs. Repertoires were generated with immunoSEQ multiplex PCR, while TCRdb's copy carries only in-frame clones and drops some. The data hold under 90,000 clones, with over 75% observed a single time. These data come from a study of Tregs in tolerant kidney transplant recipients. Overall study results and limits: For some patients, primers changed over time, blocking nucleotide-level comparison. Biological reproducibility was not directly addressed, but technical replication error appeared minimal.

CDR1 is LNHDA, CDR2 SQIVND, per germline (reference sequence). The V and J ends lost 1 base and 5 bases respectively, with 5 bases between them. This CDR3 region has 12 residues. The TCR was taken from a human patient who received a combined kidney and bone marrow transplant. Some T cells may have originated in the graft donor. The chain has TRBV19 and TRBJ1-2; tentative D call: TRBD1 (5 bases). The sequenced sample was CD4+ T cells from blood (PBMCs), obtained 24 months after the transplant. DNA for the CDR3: TGTGCCAGTAGTATAGCAGGGTATGGCTACACCTTC. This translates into CASSIAGYGYTF.